This T cell receptor (beta chain) was sequenced in a study of blood T cell repertoires in COVID-19. Study-level information: Whether acute or convalescent, the COVID-19 samples came from the United States, Italy and Spain. T cells, B-cell-depleted T cells, or PBMCs supplied cDNA or gDNA.

In the original processing: Amplification from reference gene primers served as the basis for estimated nucleated cell counts. TCRdb's copy holds only in-frame clones and misses some; the assay was immunoSEQ multiplex PCR. V, J and clone size were drawn from that table, and D and trimming were deduced from the DNA. The table has fewer than 20,000 clones, 90% to 95% seen once. This CDR3 is built from 16 residues. J gave up 6 bases and V 0 bases, and 8 bases lay outside the gene matches. Germline V CDR1 and CDR2: LNHNV, YYDKDF (reference sequence). V is TRBV15 and J is TRBJ1-5; 7 positions agree with TRBD1. The receptor comes from a human donor in a cohort sampled during active COVID-19. Sequencing used peripheral blood. CDR3 nucleotide sequence: TGTGCCACCAGCAGAGAAAAGACAGGGAAAAGTCAGCCCCAGCATTTT. It encodes CATSREKTGKSQPQHF.